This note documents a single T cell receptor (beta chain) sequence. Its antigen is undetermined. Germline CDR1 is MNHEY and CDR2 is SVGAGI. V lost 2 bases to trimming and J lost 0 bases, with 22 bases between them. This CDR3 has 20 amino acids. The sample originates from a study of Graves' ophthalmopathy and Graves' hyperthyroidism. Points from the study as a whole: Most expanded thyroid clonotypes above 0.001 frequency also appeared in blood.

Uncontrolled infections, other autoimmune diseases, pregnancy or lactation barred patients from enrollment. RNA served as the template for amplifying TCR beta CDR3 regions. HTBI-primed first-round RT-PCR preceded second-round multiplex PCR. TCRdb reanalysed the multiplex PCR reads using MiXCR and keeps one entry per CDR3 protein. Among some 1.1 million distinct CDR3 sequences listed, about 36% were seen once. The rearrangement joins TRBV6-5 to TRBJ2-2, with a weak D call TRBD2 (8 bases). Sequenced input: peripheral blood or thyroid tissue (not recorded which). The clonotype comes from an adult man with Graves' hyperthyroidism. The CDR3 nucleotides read TGTGCCAGCAGTTACCGGGGGGGCCAGGGGGTCAGTGCGAACACCGGGGAGCTGTTTTTT. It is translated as CASSYRGGQGVSANTGELFF.